This T cell receptor beta chain stems from a study of cytomegalovirus exposure and HLA in healthy donors. At the level of the study: Earlier, some 200 million T cells were analyzed, and about 100 million unique TCR beta sequences were found among them. Study-wide findings and caveats: Within an earlier analysis, most TCR beta V segments proved productive either about 90% or about 30% of the time. Roughly even sequencing depth across donors was the assumption behind the presence/absence analyses. TCR sequences were mostly rare, though some public TCRs occurred in many donors.

Researchers ran the PCR with 60 Vbeta and 13 Jbeta primers. Only in-frame clones appear in the TCRdb table, and some are missing; sequencing was by immunoSEQ multiplex PCR. The table has some 60,000 clones, approximately 85% seen once; the top ten hold approximately 11%. In the case of this clone: Its antigen is not identified.

Sequenced: PBMCs. This sequence was found in a female donor in good health and CMV-seronegative.

The CDR3: CASSFQSLGGRNTGELFF. CDR3 nucleotides: TGCGCCAGCAGCTTTCAAAGCTTAGGCGGGAGGAACACCGGGGAGCTGTTTTTT. The rearrangement uses TRBV4-3 and TRBJ2-2, with 7 bases aligning to TRBD2. The CDR3 is 18 residues long. With V trimmed by 5 bases and J by 1 base, 13 bases remained unmatched. Germline V CDR1 and CDR2: LGHNA, YSLEER.